This T cell receptor (beta chain) was recovered during a study of CD8 T cells in Susac syndrome. Healthy donors, matched for age and sex, constituted the control group. Negative magnetic isolation gave CD8+ and CD4+ cells; FACS enriched CD8+ TEMRA. Reverse transcription of roughly 0.45 to 1 ug RNA was carried out with random hexamers. The TCR beta CDR3 was amplified by immunoSEQ multiplex PCR across 54 Vbeta, 13 Jbeta. TCRdb re-analysed the immunoSEQ multiplex PCR reads in MiXCR, keeping a single row per CDR3 protein. Altogether about 26,000 distinct CDR3 sequences are present, around 94% being singletons, with the ten largest covering more than 0.25%. This CDR3 is 13 amino acids long. V trimming: 6 bases; J trimming: 7 bases; junction bases outside the gene matches: 8. Looked up from germline, CDR1 is SNHLY and CDR2 is FYNNEI.

This TCR was sampled from a human donor in good health. The rearrangement uses TRBV2 and TRBJ2-7, with 8 nucleotides matching TRBD1. Sequencing was carried out using CD8+ T cells from PBMCs. The CDR3 reads CASRKTGAEEQYF. The CDR3, as DNA: TGTGCCAGCAGGAAGACAGGGGCAGAGGAGCAGTACTTC. The full variable domain, rest sourced from reference TRBV2 and TRBJ2-7, is EPEVTQTPSHQVTQMGQEVILRCVPISNHLYFYWYRQILGQKVEFLVSFYNNEISEKSEIFDDQFSVERPDGSNFTLKIRSTKLEDSAMYFCASRKTGAEEQYFGPGTRLTVT.